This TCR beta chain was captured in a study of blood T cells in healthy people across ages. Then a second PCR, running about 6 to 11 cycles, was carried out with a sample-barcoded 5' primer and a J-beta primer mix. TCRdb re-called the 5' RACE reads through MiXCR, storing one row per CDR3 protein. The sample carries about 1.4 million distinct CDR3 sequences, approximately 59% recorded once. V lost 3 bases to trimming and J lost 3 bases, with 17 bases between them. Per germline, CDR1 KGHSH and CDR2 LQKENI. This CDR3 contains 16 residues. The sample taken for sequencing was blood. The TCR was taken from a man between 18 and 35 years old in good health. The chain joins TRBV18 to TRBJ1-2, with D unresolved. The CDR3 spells CASSPFPSDSDYGYTF. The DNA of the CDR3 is TGTGCCAGCTCACCTTTCCCATCAGACTCGGACTATGGCTACACCTTC.